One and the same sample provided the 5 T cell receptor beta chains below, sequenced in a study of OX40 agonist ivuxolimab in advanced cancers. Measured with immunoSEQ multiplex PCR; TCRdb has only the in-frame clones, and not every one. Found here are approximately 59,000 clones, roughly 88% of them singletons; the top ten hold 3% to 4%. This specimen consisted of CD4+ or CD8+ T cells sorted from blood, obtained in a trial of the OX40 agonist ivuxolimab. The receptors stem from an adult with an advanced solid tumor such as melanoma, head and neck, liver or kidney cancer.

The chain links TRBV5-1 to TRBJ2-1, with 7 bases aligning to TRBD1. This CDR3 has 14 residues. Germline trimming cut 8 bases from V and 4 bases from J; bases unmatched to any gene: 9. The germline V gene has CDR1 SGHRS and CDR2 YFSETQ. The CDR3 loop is CASSPGTEYNEQFF. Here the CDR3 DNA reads TGCGCCAGTTCCCCCGGGACAGAATACAATGAGCAGTTCTTC.

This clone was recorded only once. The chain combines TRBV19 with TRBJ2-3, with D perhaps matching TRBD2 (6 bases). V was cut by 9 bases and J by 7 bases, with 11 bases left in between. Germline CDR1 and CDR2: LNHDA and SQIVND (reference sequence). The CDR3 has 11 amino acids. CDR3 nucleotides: TGTGCCAGCGGGAGTCCATATACGCAGTATTTT. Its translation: CASGSPYTQYF.

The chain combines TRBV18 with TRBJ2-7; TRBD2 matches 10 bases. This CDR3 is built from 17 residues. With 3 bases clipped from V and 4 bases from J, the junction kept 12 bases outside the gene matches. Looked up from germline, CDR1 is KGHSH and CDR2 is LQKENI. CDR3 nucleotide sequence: TGTGCCAGCTCACCGACCGCGGGTGCTAGCGGGAGTTACGAGCAGTACTTC. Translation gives CASSPTAGASGSYEQYF.

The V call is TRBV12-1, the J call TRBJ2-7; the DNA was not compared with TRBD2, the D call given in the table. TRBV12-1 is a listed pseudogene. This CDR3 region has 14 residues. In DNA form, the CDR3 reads TGTGCCAGCAGCTTTGTAGGCCCTCGGGGCGAGCAGTACTTC. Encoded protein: CASSFVGPRGEQYF.

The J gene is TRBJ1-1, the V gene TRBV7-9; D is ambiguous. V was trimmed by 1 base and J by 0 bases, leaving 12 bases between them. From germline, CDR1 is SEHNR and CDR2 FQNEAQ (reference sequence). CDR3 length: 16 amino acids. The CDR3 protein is CASSLDWVIMNTEAFF. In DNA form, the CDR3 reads TGTGCCAGCAGCTTAGACTGGGTTATAATGAACACTGAAGCTTTCTTT.